This T cell receptor beta chain was identified during a study of CD8+ T cells in alopecia areata. Overall study: By percentage of affected scalp area, the severity of treated patients was scored.

For this clone: Its cognate antigen is unknown.

It was cDNA, reverse transcribed from extracted RNA, that served as the sequencing template. The protocol was immunoSEQ multiplex PCR, while the TCRdb copy is restricted to in-frame clones and leaves out a portion. The data hold tens of thousands of clones, with 46% observed a single time. Treatment given: oral pan-JAK inhibitor, 5-10 mg twice daily. Study results and caveats: Clonality in the scalp and expanded CD8+ clones ranked among the top 100 were significantly decreased by tofacitinib.

Trimming stripped 1 base from V and 8 bases from J, with 6 bases between. The CDR3 covers 12 residues. The V gene's germline CDR1 is SGHAT and CDR2 FQNNGV. The material sequenced was CD8+ T cells sorted from blood, taken at roughly week 38, from a patient treated with tofacitinib. The rearrangement links TRBV11-2 to TRBJ2-1; perhaps TRBD2 as D (5 bases). The clonotype originates from a human donor with alopecia areata. The CDR3 region is CASSLVGDEQFF. The CDR3 region has the DNA TGTGCCAGCAGCTTAGTCGGGGATGAGCAGTTCTTC.